Presented here are 29 T cell receptor beta chains from one specimen sequenced in a study of blood T cell repertoires in COVID-19. Clones were sequenced by immunoSEQ multiplex PCR, and TCRdb holds only the in-frame ones, with some missing. The sample includes around 200,000 clones, approximately 79% of them seen just once. Material for sequencing was peripheral blood. The source is a man in his thirties or forties with active or convalescent COVID-19.

This clone occurred a few times. This chain connects TRBV14 to TRBJ2-2, with D perhaps matching TRBD1 (6 bases). The CDR3 length is 15 residues. The germline gives CDR1 SGHDN, CDR2 FVKESK. V was pared by 0 bases and J by 3 bases, with 8 bases between. The CDR3 here is CASSQEGHYTGELFF. CDR3 coding DNA: TGTGCCAGCAGCCAAGAGGGACACTACACCGGGGAGCTGTTTTTT.

This clone was detected only a few times. This CDR3 is also generated by other DNA sequences in the sample. The rearrangement links TRBV6-5 to TRBJ2-1, with 7 bases lining up with TRBD2. The V segment lost 2 bases and the J segment 0 bases; nucleotides outside the gene matches: 4. This CDR3 is built from 16 residues. The germline V gene has CDR1 MNHEY and CDR2 SVGAGI. DNA for the CDR3: TGTGCCAGCAGTTACAAGCGCGGGAGCTCCTACAATGAGCAGTTCTTC. Residues: CASSYKRGSSYNEQFF.

The chain employs TRBV30 and TRBJ2-5; 8 bases match TRBD2. Trimming took 4 bases from V and 4 from J; bases not matched to a gene: 5. Germline loops: CDR1 GTSNPN, CDR2 SVGIG (reference sequence). CDR3 length equals 13 residues. This CDR3 is CAWNGAGAETQYF. The CDR3, as DNA: TGTGCCTGGAACGGAGCGGGAGCAGAGACCCAGTACTTC.

V usage is TRBV4-1 and J usage is TRBJ1-6; a weak D match, TRBD1 (6 bases). This CDR3 contains 15 residues. Trimming removed 1 base at V and 5 bases at J, with 9 bases between. Per germline, CDR1 MGHRA and CDR2 YSYEKL. The CDR3 sequence: CASSQGGHNNSPLHF. CDR3 nucleotides: TGCGCCAGCAGCCAAGGGGGACATAATAATTCACCCCTCCACTTT.

This clone was seen once. The gene calls are TRBV24-1 and TRBJ1-6; 7 nucleotides match TRBD1. The CDR3 totals 17 residues. The junction had 9 bases not matched to a gene; V was cut back by 1 base and J by 7 bases. Germline CDR1 is KGHDR and CDR2 is SFDVKD. In DNA form, the CDR3 reads TGTGCCACCAGTGATTTTGCAGGGGGGTTGGGGAATTCACCCCTCCACTTT. Translation: CATSDFAGGLGNSPLHF.

The rearrangement uses TRBV19 and TRBJ2-7, with a possible D match to TRBD1 (7 bases). V lost 2 bases to trimming and J lost 5 bases, with 16 bases between them. There are 15 residues in the CDR3. Germline V CDR1 and CDR2: LNHDA, SQIVND (reference sequence). The DNA of the CDR3 is TGTGCCAGTAGTATACCGCAGGGGGGTTCAGACGAGCAGTACTTC. Protein: CASSIPQGGSDEQYF.

The chain has TRBV11-2 and TRBJ2-2, with TRBD1 matching over 10 bases. Germline trimming cut 5 bases from V and 0 bases from J; bases unmatched to any gene: 9. CDR1 and CDR2 from the germline V gene are SGHAT and FQNNGV. This CDR3 has 18 amino acids. DNA of the CDR3: TGTGCCAGCAGCCCCAACCGGGACAGGGGCCCGAACACCGGGGAGCTGTTTTTT. It translates to CASSPNRDRGPNTGELFF. Complete variable domain (other parts from reference TRBV11-2 and TRBJ2-2): EAGVAQSPRYKIIEKRQSVAFWCNPISGHATLYWYQQILGQGPKLLIQFQNNGVVDDSQLPKDRFSAERLKGVDSTLKIQPAKLEDSAVYLCASSPNRDRGPNTGELFFGEGSRLTVL.

Only one count was recorded for this clone. This chain joins TRBV29-1 and TRBJ2-2, with a possible D match to TRBD1 (5 bases). The germline V and J ends were trimmed by 0 bases and 3 bases, with 14 bases remaining between them. In germline, CDR1 is SQVTM, CDR2 ANQGSEA. CDR3 size: 16 residues. The CDR3 loop reads CSVEEWGQGDTGELFF. CDR3 nucleotide sequence: TGCAGCGTTGAAGAGTGGGGCCAGGGCGACACCGGGGAGCTGTTTTTT.

The table lists this clone with a few counts. V and J are TRBV7-9 and TRBJ1-6; maybe TRBD1 (5 bases). V shed 7 bases and J shed 0 bases, with 22 bases lying between them. This CDR3 region has 19 residues. Germline CDR1 reads SEHNR; CDR2 reads FQNEAQ (reference sequence). CDR3: CASIPPGETEYSYNSPLHF. The CDR3 DNA reads TGTGCCAGCATCCCCCCGGGGGAGACAGAATACTCCTATAATTCACCCCTCCACTTT.

V usage is TRBV18 and J usage is TRBJ1-5, with TRBD1 matching 7 bases. V was pared by 3 bases and J by 2 bases, with 4 bases of the junction left unmatched. Germline values: CDR1 KGHSH, CDR2 LQKENI. The CDR3 totals 15 residues. The CDR3 DNA follows: TGTGCCAGCTCACCCCAGGGGGGTGGCAATCAGCCCCAGCATTTT. It specifies CASSPQGGGNQPQHF.

The genes are TRBV14 and TRBJ1-4; the D is unclear. V lost 4 bases, J lost 3 bases, and 15 bases lay in between. Germline CDR1 reads SGHDN; CDR2 reads FVKESK. The CDR3 is 16 residues long. The DNA for the CDR3 is TGTGCCAGCAGCCCCCCCTACGTGAGGGCTAATGAAAAACTGTTTTTT. Residues: CASSPPYVRANEKLFF.

This clone was found once. CDR3 sequence (DNA): TGTGCCAGCAGCCGGGGACAGAACTACAATGAGCAGTTCTTC. It specifies CASSRGQNYNEQFF. The chain recombines TRBV7-6 with TRBJ2-1; 7 nucleotides match TRBD1. Unmatched junction bases numbered 4, after V lost 5 bases and J lost 3 bases. This CDR3 spans 14 amino acids. Germline values: CDR1 SGHVS, CDR2 FNYEAQ.

This chain connects TRBV28 to TRBJ1-5, with TRBD1 as a possible D gene (6 bases). The CDR3 sequence is 13 residues long. Per the germline V gene, CDR1 is MDHEN and CDR2 is SYDVKM. V was trimmed by 7 bases and J by 0 bases, leaving 7 bases between them. The CDR3, as DNA: TGTGCCAGCAAGACAGGTAGCAATCAGCCCCAGCATTTT. Residues: CASKTGSNQPQHF.

The rearrangement links TRBV3-1 (or the pseudogene TRBV3-2) to TRBJ2-5, with D hard to call. The V end lost 1 base, the J end lost 2 bases, and 8 bases lay between the germline ends. The germline V gene encodes CDR1 LGHDT and CDR2 YNNKEL (reference sequence). CDR3 size: 14 residues. The CDR3 region has the DNA TGTGCCAGCAGCCAAGGGGCAGGACAAGAGACCCAGTACTTC. As protein: CASSQGAGQETQYF.

V usage is TRBV5-8 and J usage is TRBJ1-2; 7 bases are shared with TRBD1. After removal of 3 bases from V and 2 bases from J, the junction contained 7 bases not matched to a gene. Germline CDR1 and CDR2: SGHTS and YDEGEE. The CDR3 loop spans 15 amino acids. CDR3 in DNA: TGTGCCAGCAGCTGGGACAGTTTATCAAACTATGGCTACACCTTC. This gives the protein CASSWDSLSNYGYTF.

V gene TRBV23-1 combines with J gene TRBJ1-1, with 7 bases fitting TRBD1. TRBV23-1 has ORF status, its function being uncertain. The CDR3 extends over 16 amino acids. The V gene end was trimmed by 7 bases and the J gene end by 0 bases; junction bases not matched to a gene: 11. The CDR3 sequence: CASTQTGEGLNTEAFF. DNA for the CDR3: TGCGCCAGCACCCAAACAGGGGAAGGACTGAACACTGAAGCTTTCTTT.

V usage is TRBV5-8 and J usage is TRBJ1-2; D gene ambiguous. Germline lookup yields CDR1 SGHTS and CDR2 YDEGEE. Trimming took off 0 bases at V and 7 bases at J, with 4 bases between the two ends. The CDR3 totals 11 residues. CDR3 residues: CASSLGGGYTF. DNA for the CDR3: TGTGCCAGCAGCTTGGGAGGTGGCTACACCTTC.

A single count supports this clone. Other DNA sequences in this sample translate to the same CDR3. CDR3 DNA sequence: TGTGCCAGTAGTATAGCAGGGGGCAATCAGCCCCAGCATTTT. Its translation: CASSIAGGNQPQHF. The rearrangement joins TRBV19 to TRBJ1-5, with D possibly matching TRBD1 (6 bases). Germline assignment: CDR1 LNHDA and CDR2 SQIVND (reference sequence). The CDR3 is 14 residues long. Between the trimmed V and J ends, which lost 1 base and 2 bases, there was a span of 6 bases.

The chain is built from TRBV10-1 and TRBJ2-2; 9 bases agree with TRBD1. This CDR3 contains 16 residues. Germline CDR1 WNHNN, CDR2 SYGVQD (reference sequence). Trimming cost V 4 bases and J 8 bases; bases outside gene matches: 11. CDR3: CASSGGQGSFSGELFF. In nucleotides, the CDR3 is TGCGCCAGCAGTGGGGGACAGGGTTCGTTCTCTGGGGAGCTGTTTTTT.

The V and J genes are TRBV25-1 and TRBJ1-5, with 8 nucleotides matching TRBD1. The V and J ends lost 3 bases and 7 bases, in that order; junction bases with no gene match: 5. Germline CDR1 is MGHDK and CDR2 is SYGVNS. The CDR3 has 14 amino acids. The CDR3 sequence is CASSETGAFQPQHF. Here the CDR3 DNA reads TGTGCCAGCAGTGAGACAGGGGCCTTCCAGCCCCAGCATTTT.

This chain joins TRBV6-4 and TRBJ2-7, with 11 bases identical to TRBD2. Looked up from germline, CDR1 is MRHNA and CDR2 is SNTAGT. V gave up 2 bases and J gave up 5 bases; unmatched junction bases: 2. This CDR3 spans 14 amino acids. The CDR3 sequence is CASSDGTSGHEQYF. The DNA for the CDR3 is TGTGCCAGCAGTGACGGGACTAGCGGCCACGAGCAGTACTTC.

The chain joins TRBV2 to TRBJ2-6; D perhaps matches TRBD2 (6 bases). This CDR3 is 19 amino acids long. V was trimmed by 9 bases and J by 2 bases, leaving 26 bases between them. Germline lookup yields CDR1 SNHLY and CDR2 FYNNEI. The CDR3 coding sequence is TGTGCCAGGGGGACGGGAGCGCCCGGTCGGTGGACTGGGGCCAACGTCCTGACTTTC. This codes for CARGTGAPGRWTGANVLTF.

This clone was recorded once. The rearrangement joins TRBV29-1 to TRBJ1-5, with TRBD1 identical over 8 bases. V gave up 4 bases and J gave up 3 bases; unmatched junction bases: 8. Germline assignment: CDR1 SQVTM and CDR2 ANQGSEA. The CDR3 sequence is 15 residues long. The CDR3: CSVVAGTGVNQPQHF. In DNA form, the CDR3 reads TGCAGCGTTGTGGCCGGGACAGGCGTCAATCAGCCCCAGCATTTT.

V usage is TRBV10-1 and J usage is TRBJ1-1; D is undetermined. The V end was cut by 2 bases, the J end by 1 base, with 2 bases between. Germline V lookup: CDR1 WNHNN, CDR2 SYGVQD (reference sequence). CDR3 length equals 12 residues. The CDR3 spells CASSERNTEAFF. The CDR3 DNA sequence: TGCGCCAGCAGTGAGCGGAACACTGAAGCTTTCTTT.

The chain links TRBV19 to TRBJ2-7; a weak D match, TRBD2 (5 bases). The CDR3 extends over 13 amino acids. CDR1 and CDR2 (germline): LNHDA, SQIVND (reference sequence). Trimming stripped 6 bases from V and 5 bases from J, with 14 bases between. The CDR3 loop reads CASSPGWGDEQYV. The CDR3 coding sequence is TGTGCCAGTAGCCCGGGGTGGGGTGACGAGCAGTACGTC.

This chain uses TRBV18 with TRBJ1-4; maybe TRBD1 (5 bases). Looked up from germline, CDR1 is KGHSH and CDR2 is LQKENI. The V gene lost 1 base and the J gene lost 0 bases, with 15 bases spanning the gap. This CDR3 is built from 18 residues. The CDR3 here is CASSPRRPGPSTNEKLFF. In DNA, the CDR3 is TGTGCCAGCTCACCACGGCGACCAGGGCCATCAACTAATGAAAAACTGTTTTTT.

The rearrangement links TRBV7-9 to TRBJ2-3; D is undetermined. The CDR3 runs to 12 residues. CDR1 and CDR2 (germline): SEHNR, FQNEAQ (reference sequence). Trimming stripped 0 bases from V and 5 bases from J, with 3 bases between. CDR3 region: CASSLARDTQYF. CDR3 DNA sequence: TGTGCCAGCAGCTTAGCTAGAGATACGCAGTATTTT.

The rearrangement uses TRBV2 and TRBJ1-5; D gene ambiguous. The CDR3 covers 15 residues. Germline V gene data show CDR1 as SNHLY and CDR2 as FYNNEI. The V gene lost 3 bases and the J gene lost 3 bases, with 12 bases spanning the gap. CDR3 residues: CASSEETVLNQPQHF. The CDR3 DNA follows: TGTGCCAGCAGTGAGGAGACGGTTCTCAATCAGCCCCAGCATTTT.

CDR3 bases: TGTGCTAGTGGGGGACAAAGCAATGAGCAGTTCTTC. Protein product: CASGGQSNEQFF. This rearrangement joins TRBV12-5 to TRBJ2-1, with D possibly TRBD1 on 6 matching bases. Trimming cost V 6 bases and J 6 bases, with 9 bases left between them. The CDR3 extends over 12 amino acids. Germline V gene sequence: CDR1 LGHNT, CDR2 FRNRAP.